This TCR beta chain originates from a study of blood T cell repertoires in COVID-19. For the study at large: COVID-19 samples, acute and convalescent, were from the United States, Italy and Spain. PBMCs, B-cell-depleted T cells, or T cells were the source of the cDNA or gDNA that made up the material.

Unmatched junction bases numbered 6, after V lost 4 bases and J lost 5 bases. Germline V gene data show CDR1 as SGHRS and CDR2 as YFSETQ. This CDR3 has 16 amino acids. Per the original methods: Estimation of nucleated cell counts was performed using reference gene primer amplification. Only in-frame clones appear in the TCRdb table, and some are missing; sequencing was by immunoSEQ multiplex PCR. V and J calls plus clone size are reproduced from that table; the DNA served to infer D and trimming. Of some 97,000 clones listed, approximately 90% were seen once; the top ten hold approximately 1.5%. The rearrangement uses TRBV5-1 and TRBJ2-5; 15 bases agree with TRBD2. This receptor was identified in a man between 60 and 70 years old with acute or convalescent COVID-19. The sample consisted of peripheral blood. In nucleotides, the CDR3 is TGCGCCAGCAGCCCGGGACTAGCGGGGGGTCGTGAGACCCAGTACTTC. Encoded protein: CASSPGLAGGRETQYF.